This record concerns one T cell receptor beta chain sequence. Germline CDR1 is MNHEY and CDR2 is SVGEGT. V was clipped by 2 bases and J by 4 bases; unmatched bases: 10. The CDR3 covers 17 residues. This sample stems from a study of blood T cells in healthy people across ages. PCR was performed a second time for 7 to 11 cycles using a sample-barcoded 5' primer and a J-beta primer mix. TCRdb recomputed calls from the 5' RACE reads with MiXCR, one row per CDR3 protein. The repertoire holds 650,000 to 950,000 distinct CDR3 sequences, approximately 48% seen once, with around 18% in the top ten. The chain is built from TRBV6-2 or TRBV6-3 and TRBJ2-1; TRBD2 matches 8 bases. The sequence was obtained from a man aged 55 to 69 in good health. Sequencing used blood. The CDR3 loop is CASSYPTSAGEYNEQFF. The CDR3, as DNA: TGTGCCAGCAGTTACCCCACTTCAGCGGGGGAATACAATGAGCAGTTCTTC.